These T cell receptor beta chains were read from a single sample in a study of CD4 T cells in relation to SARS-CoV-2 and coronaviruses. The data were produced by immunoSEQ multiplex PCR, yet TCRdb's version contains in-frame clones alone and is incomplete. The profile shows roughly 20,000 clones, roughly 80% of them singletons. These receptors are not linked to any known antigen. Material: CD4+ T cells from PBMCs, cultured in vitro. The receptors stem from a human donor in good health. Each CDR3 is given without its conserved first and last residue. D genes are given only for firm matches.

>TRBV5-1|NA|TRBJ2-7
ASSGPGGAYEQY
>TRBV9|TRBD2|TRBJ2-7
ASSAGLAGGPTYEQY
>TRBV7-9|NA|TRBJ1-1
ASSPGPDTEAF
>TRBV5-1|NA|TRBJ2-5
ASRGPGAIGETQY
>TRBV18|NA|TRBJ1-4
ASSLGGRTDEKLF
>TRBV6-1|NA|TRBJ1-2
ASSEAQHPASGYT
>TRBV4-2|TRBD1|TRBJ1-2
ASSQDQATGTNYGYT
>TRBV19|TRBD1|TRBJ1-3
ASSKTGTSGNTIY
>TRBV19|TRBD1|TRBJ2-7
ASTKRTGGLYEQY
>TRBV6-6|NA|TRBJ1-6
ASSPGPGGSSPLH
>TRBV6-5|TRBD1|TRBJ1-1
ASSYDRGLSEAF
>TRBV5-1|TRBD1|TRBJ2-3
ASSLEGTDSTDTQY
>TRBV5-4|NA|TRBJ1-1
ASSLRFRNTEAF
>TRBV7-9|NA|TRBJ2-7
ASSLEGGVPYEQY
>TRBV9|TRBD1|TRBJ1-2
ASSPTDRVGWYGYT
>TRBV2|NA|TRBJ2-1
ASSDHLLIPANEQF
>TRBV9|NA|TRBJ2-3
ASSALQDTQY
>TRBV4-2|NA|TRBJ2-1
ASSQRGLDHSEQF
>TRBV29-1|NA|TRBJ2-7
SVEDGGYEQY
>TRBV10-3|NA|TRBJ1-3
AISGGNTIY
>TRBV19|TRBD1|TRBJ2-1
ATTGTGVNEQF
>TRBV10-3|TRBD2|TRBJ2-1
AIRALADNEQF
>TRBV6-1|NA|TRBJ2-7
ASSEARVSYEQY
>TRBV6-5|NA|TRBJ1-2
ASRGTNYGYT
>TRBV7-2|NA|TRBJ2-1
ASSLSVGAHEQF
>TRBV7-2|NA|TRBJ1-1
ASSSTRGAEAF
>TRBV7-8|TRBD1|TRBJ1-2
ASSLSTGDVFGYT
>TRBV5-1|NA|TRBJ1-1
ASSLAKYFRHVIHTEAF
>TRBV5-8|TRBD1|TRBJ2-3
ASSPGQGETDTQY
>TRBV10-3|NA|TRBJ2-1
ATVTSRSSYNEQF
>TRBV3-1/TRBV3-2|NA|TRBJ2-5
ASSGRALQETQY
>TRBV29-1|NA|TRBJ2-2
SVEVTGELF
>TRBV14|NA|TRBJ1-3
ASTRYNSGNTIY
>TRBV7-6|TRBD2|TRBJ2-2
ASSLRQGLAGTGELF
>TRBV9|TRBD1|TRBJ1-1
ASSSVVGQGGSEAF
>TRBV5-5|NA|TRBJ2-2
ASSTGTLNTGELF
>TRBV6-5|NA|TRBJ1-6
ATRSGQEYNSPLH
>TRBV9|NA|TRBJ2-5
ASSVGSFGQETQY
>TRBV5-1|NA|TRBJ2-5
ASASGETQY
>TRBV18|NA|TRBJ1-2
ASSPGLVGDGYT
>TRBV7-2|NA|TRBJ1-2
ASSLGGTGANYGYT
>TRBV27|NA|TRBJ2-2
ASSLSWGSGELF
>TRBV29-1|TRBD1|TRBJ1-1
SVERGGSTEAF
>TRBV7-6|TRBD2|TRBJ2-7
ASSRGVGGSYEQY
>TRBV3-1/TRBV3-2|TRBD2|TRBJ2-7
ASSQGLAGSYEQY
>TRBV5-6|NA|TRBJ2-3
ASSHRVRDTQY
>TRBV19|TRBD1|TRBJ2-2
ASSARQGSTGELF
>TRBV2|NA|TRBJ2-7
ASSRLGYEQY
>TRBV6-5|NA|TRBJ1-2
ASSIMGLQEGYT
>TRBV9|NA|TRBJ2-7
ASSPQPGPLGEQY
>TRBV7-2|NA|TRBJ1-2
ASSSRGGVGFGYT
>TRBV28|TRBD2|TRBJ2-2
ALGLAGPTGELF
>TRBV7-5|NA|TRBJ2-1
ARSYRENEQF